The clone carrying this T cell receptor (beta chain) was observed a few times. Its antigen is currently unknown. The germline V gene has CDR1 LNHDA and CDR2 SQIVND (reference sequence). There are 15 residues in the CDR3. V was shortened by 1 base and J by 8 bases, with 15 bases between the two germline ends. This sample is part of a study of CD8+CD57+ T cells in acquired aplastic anemia. Study results and caveats: Patients and controls shared around 30 CD8+ CDR3 sequences. Any difference that existed in CD8+ Simpson's diversity between patients and controls was not significant.

Genomic DNA was employed as the template in profiling TCR beta VDJ and CDR3. Each CDR3 protein is one row after TCRdb ran MiXCR on the reads. The sample includes 400,000 to 600,000 distinct CDR3 sequences, around 33% of them seen just once. Patients included in sequencing had previously demonstrated CD8+CD57+ cell expansion by flow cytometry. The sample comprised sorted CD4+, CD8+, or CD8+CD57+ T cells (not recorded which) from PBMCs. This chain connects TRBV19 to TRBJ2-1, with a possible D match to TRBD1 (5 bases). This TCR was recovered from a human donor with aplastic anemia. In nucleotides, the CDR3 is TGTGCCAGTAGTATAGCCCAGGGAAGACGGGATGAGCAGTTCTTC. The encoded protein is CASSIAQGRRDEQFF.